The 27 T cell receptor beta chains in this list originate from one sample, sequenced in a study of blood T cell repertoires in COVID-19. The repertoire was sequenced with immunoSEQ multiplex PCR; TCRdb's copy has only in-frame clones and lacks some. This sample carries 150,000 to 200,000 clones, 78% of them seen once, and the ten largest clones take around a sixth. Sequenced sample: PBMCs or T cells enriched from blood (not recorded which). These receptors originate from a woman aged 45-65 years who had recovered from COVID-19.

Here the CDR3 reads CSALLLARTPHNEQFF. The CDR3 nucleotides read TGCAGCGCCCTACTCCTAGCGAGGACCCCCCACAATGAGCAGTTCTTC. The chain recombines TRBV29-1 with TRBJ2-1; weak D call: TRBD2 (6 bases). V was clipped by 7 bases and J by 5 bases, with 24 bases between them. The CDR3 sequence is 16 residues long. Per germline, CDR1 SQVTM and CDR2 ANQGSEA.

This chain links TRBV7-9 with TRBJ1-1, with 9 bases matching TRBD1. With V trimmed by 6 bases and J by 7 bases, 6 bases remained unmatched. This CDR3 contains 13 residues. Germline values: CDR1 SEHNR, CDR2 FQNEAQ (reference sequence). The CDR3 nucleotides are TGTGCCAGCAGAGGGGGACAGGGAATTGAAGCTTTCTTT. Translated, it gives CASRGGQGIEAFF.

This clone was found a few times. The chain employs TRBV19 and TRBJ1-2; TRBD1 matches 7 bases. Germline V gene sequence: CDR1 LNHDA, CDR2 SQIVND (reference sequence). The ends lost 3 bases at V and 2 bases at J; junction bases unmatched: 6. The CDR3 totals 15 residues. In DNA, the CDR3 is TGTGCCAGTAGTATGGGTAAGGGGGCCAACTATGGCTACACCTTC. Amino acid sequence: CASSMGKGANYGYTF.

The chain links TRBV5-6 to TRBJ2-1; 13 positions match TRBD2. Germline V CDR1 and CDR2: SGHDT, YYEEEE. CDR3 length equals 17 residues. V shed 4 bases and J 0 bases; nucleotides not matched to a gene: 4. The CDR3 DNA is TGTGCCAGCAGCCTGGGACTAGCGGGGAGCTCCTACAATGAGCAGTTCTTC. Translation gives CASSLGLAGSSYNEQFF.

This clone came up many times. This rearrangement joins TRBV14 to TRBJ2-2; 9 nucleotides agree with TRBD2. V shed 4 bases and J 4 bases; nucleotides not matched to a gene: 4. This CDR3 has 15 amino acids. In germline, CDR1 is SGHDN, CDR2 FVKESK. The CDR3 DNA sequence: TGTGCCAGCAGCCCCGCACTAGCGGGCACCGGGGAGCTGTTTTTT. Protein product: CASSPALAGTGELFF.

This chain uses TRBV28 with TRBJ2-4; D is perhaps TRBD1 (6 bases). Trimming shortened V by 5 bases and J by 0 bases, and 17 bases separated the two germline ends. Germline-derived CDR1 and CDR2 are MDHEN and SYDVKM. The CDR3 runs to 17 residues. CDR3 coding DNA: TGTGCCAGCAGTCCACGACAGGTATCCGGAGCCAAAAACATTCAGTACTTC. It is translated as CASSPRQVSGAKNIQYF.

This chain joins TRBV29-1 and TRBJ2-2, with TRBD2 matching over 9 bases. With 5 bases clipped from V and 2 bases from J, the junction kept 3 bases outside the gene matches. Germline V gives CDR1 SQVTM, CDR2 ANQGSEA. The CDR3 totals 14 residues. The CDR3 here is CSVSSGVNTGELFF. CDR3 nucleotide sequence: TGCAGCGTTTCTAGCGGGGTAAACACCGGGGAGCTGTTTTTT.

This clone was seen only once. The chain employs TRBV25-1 and TRBJ2-2; 7 nucleotides align to TRBD1. This CDR3 region has 16 residues. Trimming at V came to 2 bases and at J to 7 bases, leaving 10 bases not matched to a gene. CDR1 is MGHDK, CDR2 SYGVNS, per germline. CDR3 nucleotide sequence: TGTGCCAGCAGTGAAGCGTTAGGGGGCCGGAACGGGGAGCTGTTTTTT. Translating gives CASSEALGGRNGELFF.

The J gene is TRBJ2-3, the V gene TRBV5-1; 10 bases are shared with TRBD1. The V gene end was trimmed by 1 base and the J gene end by 1 base; junction bases not matched to a gene: 15. In germline, CDR1 is SGHRS, CDR2 YFSETQ. The length of the CDR3 is 20 residues. The CDR3 region is CASSLRGQGLSGGGTDTQYF. The CDR3 region has the DNA TGCGCCAGCAGCTTGAGGGGACAGGGGCTATCGGGAGGAGGCACAGATACGCAGTATTTT.

This clone was detected a few times. The V call is TRBV3-1 (or the pseudogene TRBV3-2), the J call TRBJ2-3; a weak D match, TRBD2 (5 bases). Trimming shortened V by 0 bases and J by 2 bases, and 12 bases separated the two germline ends. CDR3 length: 16 amino acids. The germline CDR1 and CDR2 sequences are LGHDT and YNNKEL (reference sequence). Here the CDR3 reads CASSQDRSGPTDTQYF. Here the CDR3 DNA reads TGTGCCAGCAGCCAAGATCGGAGCGGACCCACAGATACGCAGTATTTT.

The rearrangement links TRBV28 to TRBJ1-2; possibly TRBD1 for D (5 bases). This CDR3 contains 13 residues. The germline CDR1 and CDR2 sequences are MDHEN and SYDVKM. Trimming cost V 6 bases and J 6 bases, with 14 bases left between them. The CDR3 region has the DNA TGTGCCAGCAGGCTGACAGTGGTTGATGGCTACACCTTC. Translation gives CASRLTVVDGYTF.

The J gene is TRBJ1-2, the V gene TRBV5-1, with a possible D match to TRBD1 (5 bases). The CDR3 runs to 13 residues. Germline-derived CDR1 and CDR2 are SGHRS and YFSETQ. V was trimmed by 6 bases and J by 8 bases, leaving 17 bases between them. CDR3 sequence reads: CASTTGQLGGYTF. The CDR3 nucleotides are TGCGCCAGCACGACCGGACAACTGGGGGGCTACACCTTC.

This chain uses TRBV19 with TRBJ1-3, with D tentatively TRBD1 (6 bases). CDR1 is LNHDA and CDR2 is SQIVND in the germline V gene (reference sequence). CDR3 length: 16 residues. Trimming removed 4 bases from V and 8 bases from J, with 21 bases in between. The CDR3 sequence is CASSTRPGHMEYTIYF. The CDR3 DNA is TGTGCCAGTAGTACACGTCCGGGACATATGGAGTACACCATATATTTT.

The CDR3 is CASSFVTGGAGEQYF. The CDR3 coding sequence is TGCGCCAGCAGCTTCGTGACAGGGGGCGCGGGGGAGCAGTACTTC. V gene TRBV5-1 combines with J gene TRBJ2-7, with 10 bases that match TRBD1. Losses at the gene ends were 2 bases for V and 7 bases for J; bases not matched to a gene: 9. Germline V gives CDR1 SGHRS, CDR2 YFSETQ. The CDR3 is 15 amino acids.

This chain connects TRBV7-8 to TRBJ2-6; tentatively, D is TRBD1 (5 bases). The V and J ends lost 4 bases and 0 bases respectively, with 13 bases between them. CDR3 size: 17 residues. Germline V gene sequence: CDR1 SGHVS, CDR2 FQNEAQ. CDR3 protein: CASSSETERSGANVLTF. The CDR3 DNA sequence: TGTGCCAGCAGCTCGGAGACAGAACGCTCTGGGGCCAACGTCCTGACTTTC.

The chain carries TRBV6-2 or TRBV6-3 and TRBJ2-3; the D gene is possibly TRBD2 (6 bases). This CDR3 comprises 14 residues. V lost 5 bases and J 4 bases, leaving 13 bases between the germline ends. CDR1 MNHEY and CDR2 SVGEGT come from the germline V gene. The CDR3 here is CASSTSRLADTQYF. The CDR3 coding sequence is TGTGCCAGCAGTACCTCCCGACTAGCAGATACGCAGTATTTT.

Only a few counts were recorded for this clone. This chain links TRBV6-5 with TRBJ2-5; D gene unclear. V gave up 3 bases and J gave up 5 bases, with 10 bases separating them. This CDR3 region has 13 residues. Germline V gives CDR1 MNHEY, CDR2 SVGAGI. The CDR3 DNA reads TGTGCCAGCAGTTATCGCTCCCAGGAGACCCAGTACTTC. Residues: CASSYRSQETQYF.

Only one count was recorded for this clone. The chain joins TRBV15 to TRBJ1-2; 9 positions match TRBD1. The V gene's germline CDR1 is LNHNV and CDR2 YYDKDF (reference sequence). There are 14 residues in the CDR3. V shed 5 bases and J 4 bases; nucleotides not matched to a gene: 5. The CDR3 DNA follows: TGTGCCACCAGCTTCCGGGACAGGGCCTATGGCTACACCTTC. Its protein product is CATSFRDRAYGYTF.

The gene calls are TRBV29-1 and TRBJ1-5; D not certain. The V and J ends lost 4 bases and 3 bases respectively, with 7 bases between them. The CDR3 spans 12 residues. The germline gives CDR1 SQVTM, CDR2 ANQGSEA. CDR3 residues: CSVAGPNQPQHF. The CDR3, as DNA: TGCAGCGTTGCCGGTCCCAATCAGCCCCAGCATTTT.

This sequence joins TRBV7-2 and TRBJ2-7; 10 bases line up with TRBD2. CDR1 SGHTA and CDR2 FQGNSA come from the germline V gene. The ends lost 4 bases at V and 7 bases at J; junction bases unmatched: 7. The CDR3 spans 14 residues. This chain's CDR3 is CASSSKAGGGEQYF. The CDR3 DNA is TGTGCCAGCAGCTCTAAAGCGGGAGGGGGAGAGCAGTACTTC.

The J gene is TRBJ2-7, the V gene TRBV28; the match to TRBD1 covers 7 bases. CDR3 size: 14 residues. Germline V gene sequence: CDR1 MDHEN, CDR2 SYDVKM. Unmatched junction bases numbered 5, after V lost 2 bases and J lost 4 bases. CDR3 nucleotide sequence: TGTGCCAGCAGTTTAATGGGACAGCGATACGAGCAGTACTTC. It is translated as CASSLMGQRYEQYF.

The rearrangement links TRBV11-3 to TRBJ2-3, with 7 positions matching TRBD2. The V gene's germline CDR1 is SGHNT and CDR2 YENEEA. The CDR3 loop spans 17 amino acids. Unmatched junction bases numbered 10, after V lost 0 bases and J lost 4 bases. CDR3 nucleotide sequence: TGTGCCAGCAGCTTAGAGTCTCCAGCGGGAAGGGCAGATACGCAGTATTTT. Its protein product is CASSLESPAGRADTQYF.

The V and J genes are TRBV7-2 and TRBJ1-2; TRBD1 matches at 8 bases. Germline CDR1 is SGHTA and CDR2 is FQGNSA. CDR3 length equals 13 residues. J was trimmed by 3 bases and V by 5 bases; bases with no gene match: 2. As DNA, the CDR3 is TGTGCCAGCAGCATGGACAGGGACTATGGCTACACCTTC. Protein: CASSMDRDYGYTF.

This clone was picked up a small number of times. The gene calls are TRBV6-1 and TRBJ1-5; TRBD1 matches 12 bases. This CDR3 has 14 amino acids. After removal of 3 bases from V and 7 bases from J, the junction contained 1 base not matched to a gene. Germline assignment: CDR1 MNHNS and CDR2 SASEGT. CDR3 sequence (DNA): TGTGCCAGCAGTGAGGGACAGGGGGCCCAGCCCCAGCATTTT. Protein sequence: CASSEGQGAQPQHF.

Written as DNA, the CDR3 is TGTGCCTGGAGTTACAGGGGGTCGATAGGGAATCAGCCCCAGCATTTT. Protein: CAWSYRGSIGNQPQHF. This chain links TRBV30 with TRBJ1-5; TRBD1 aligns across 8 bases. There are 16 residues in the CDR3. Germline trimming cut 2 bases from V and 4 bases from J; bases unmatched to any gene: 10. The germline V gene has CDR1 GTSNPN and CDR2 SVGIG (reference sequence).

The chain links TRBV18 to TRBJ2-2, with D possibly being TRBD2 (5 bases). Germline CDR1 is KGHSH and CDR2 is LQKENI. The ends were cut back, 6 bases at V and 6 bases at J, with 17 bases in the middle. The CDR3 has 15 residues. CDR3 bases: TGTGCCAGCTCCCGGCAGGAGGCGGAGGCCGGGGAGCTGTTTTTT. Its translation is CASSRQEAEAGELFF.

The chain joins TRBV28 to TRBJ2-1; the D gene is possibly TRBD2 (7 bases). The CDR3 consists of 15 residues. Germline V CDR1 and CDR2: MDHEN, SYDVKM. Trimming cost V 8 bases and J 4 bases, with 18 bases left between them. As DNA, the CDR3 is TGTGCCAGCCTGGGGCGGGGGCAGGGGTACAATGAGCAGTTCTTC. It encodes CASLGRGQGYNEQFF.